These 19 T cell receptor beta chains originate from one sample sequenced in a study of chemoradiotherapy in HPV16-positive cancers (dated 2022 in TCRdb). The library came from the immunoSEQ multiplex PCR assay. Held by TCRdb, this immuneACCESS table contains in-frame sequences only and omits some clones. Under half of the omission traces to an unresolved V gene where checked; the cause of the rest is unknown. The sample data list 10,000 or so clones, and roughly four fifths of these were observed just once. Roughly 2.6% of the sample rests with the top ten. The sample in question was blood, obtained from a patient who underwent chemoradiotherapy. The source of these receptors is a human donor with HPV-associated anogenital cancer.

This rearrangement joins TRBV27 to TRBJ1-5; perhaps TRBD1 as D (6 bases). CDR3 size: 15 residues. CDR1 and CDR2 (germline): MNHEY, SMNVEV (reference sequence). Between the trimmed V and J ends, which lost 1 base and 5 bases, there was a span of 12 bases. CDR3 sequence (DNA): TGTGCCAGCAGTTTATACGGGACAAGGGATCAGCCCCAGCATTTT. Its translation: CASSLYGTRDQPQHF.

J is TRBJ1-1 and V is TRBV4-2; the match to TRBD1 covers 7 bases. The CDR3 sequence is 14 residues long. Germline CDR1 and CDR2: LGHNA and YNFKEQ. The trim removed 4 bases at V and 3 bases at J, leaving 5 bases unmatched. CDR3 nucleotide sequence: TGTGCCAGCAGCCCGGACAGGTGGGACACTGAAGCTTTCTTT. It is translated as CASSPDRWDTEAFF.

This chain connects TRBV7-9 to TRBJ2-7; D gene uncertain. V lost 2 bases and J 7 bases, leaving 12 bases between the germline ends. In germline, CDR1 is SEHNR, CDR2 FQNEAQ (reference sequence). The CDR3 contains 13 residues. CDR3 loop: CASSLQALREQYF. Written as DNA, the CDR3 is TGTGCCAGCAGCTTACAAGCCCTCAGGGAGCAGTACTTC. Full variable domain (remainder filled in from reference TRBV7-9 and TRBJ2-7): DTGVSQNPRHKITKRGQNVTFRCDPISEHNRLYWYRQTLGQGPEFLTYFQNEAQLEKSRLLSDRFSAERPKGSFSTLEIQRTEQGDSAMYLCASSLQALREQYFGPGTRLTVT.

The J gene is TRBJ2-7, the V gene TRBV5-6, with D unresolved. Germline CDR1 SGHDT, CDR2 YYEEEE. V lost 7 bases and J 5 bases, leaving 7 bases between the germline ends. The CDR3 extends over 10 amino acids. This CDR3 is CASGRNEQYF. The CDR3 DNA follows: TGTGCCAGCGGGCGTAACGAGCAGTACTTC.

The chain joins TRBV18 to TRBJ2-7; TRBD1 aligns across 10 bases. The CDR3 extends over 15 amino acids. Germline loops: CDR1 KGHSH, CDR2 LQKENI. V trimming: 6 bases; J trimming: 5 bases; junction bases outside the gene matches: 10. CDR3 loop: CASSFGQGVSHEQYF. Written as DNA, the CDR3 is TGTGCCAGCTCTTTCGGACAGGGGGTCTCGCACGAGCAGTACTTC.

The rearrangement uses TRBV5-6 and TRBJ2-2; D ambiguous. With 1 base removed from V and 4 bases from J, the gap between germline ends came to 8 bases. There are 14 residues in the CDR3. The germline CDR1 and CDR2 sequences are SGHDT and YYEEEE. The CDR3 reads CASSLTATTGELFF. CDR3 sequence (DNA): TGTGCCAGCAGCTTGACAGCAACCACCGGGGAGCTGTTTTTT. Full variable domain (missing parts from reference TRBV5-6 and TRBJ2-2): DAGVTQSPTHLIKTRGQQVTLRCSPKSGHDTVSWYQQALGQGPQFIFQYYEEEERQRGNFPDRFSGHQFPNYSSELNVNALLLGDSALYLCASSLTATTGELFFGEGSRLTVL.

V and J are TRBV5-1 and TRBJ2-7, with 7 bases that match TRBD2. With 2 bases clipped from V and 0 bases from J, the junction kept 2 bases outside the gene matches. Per the germline V gene, CDR1 is SGHRS and CDR2 is YFSETQ. CDR3 length: 14 residues. Here the CDR3 reads CASSLASGSYEQYF. In DNA, the CDR3 is TGCGCCAGCAGCTTAGCTAGCGGCTCCTACGAGCAGTACTTC.

This clone was found a few times. The chain has TRBV6-5 and TRBJ1-2, with a weak D call TRBD1 (5 bases). Germline lookup yields CDR1 MNHEY and CDR2 SVGAGI. V was cut by 6 bases and J by 4 bases, with 18 bases left in between. The CDR3 covers 15 residues. The CDR3 protein is CASRPGIGGFYGYTF. CDR3 DNA sequence: TGTGCCAGCAGACCAGGGATCGGTGGCTTCTATGGCTACACCTTC.

This clone appeared a few times. The V gene is TRBV28, the J gene TRBJ1-2; TRBD1 might be the D (6 bases). The CDR3 contains 13 residues. V was trimmed by 2 bases and J by 4 bases, leaving 8 bases between them. The germline gives CDR1 MDHEN, CDR2 SYDVKM. CDR3 nucleotides: TGTGCCAGCAGTTTAAACAGGGTCTATGGCTACACCTTC. It is translated as CASSLNRVYGYTF.

This chain links TRBV27 with TRBJ1-2; 7 bases match TRBD1. The CDR3 covers 15 residues. Germline loops: CDR1 MNHEY, CDR2 SMNVEV (reference sequence). The trim removed 1 base at V and 2 bases at J, leaving 4 bases unmatched. CDR3 coding DNA: TGTGCCAGCAGTTTATGGTCAGGGGGGAACTATGGCTACACCTTC. Protein product: CASSLWSGGNYGYTF.

The V gene is TRBV7-9, the J gene TRBJ1-2; D unclear. Germline V gene sequence: CDR1 SEHNR, CDR2 FQNEAQ (reference sequence). This CDR3 contains 12 residues. V lost 2 bases and J lost 4, with 5 bases in between. The CDR3 reads CASSLTGYGYTF. The DNA for the CDR3 is TGTGCCAGCAGCTTAACTGGCTATGGCTACACCTTC.

The V gene is TRBV7-9, the J gene TRBJ1-1; a weak D match, TRBD1 (5 bases). The length of the CDR3 is 14 residues. The germline gives CDR1 SEHNR, CDR2 FQNEAQ (reference sequence). V was clipped by 6 bases and J by 1 base, with 12 bases between them. The CDR3 region is CASSSGSTNTEAFF. CDR3 DNA: TGTGCCAGCAGTTCAGGGTCCACGAACACTGAAGCTTTCTTT. The variable domain in full, with the rest retrieved from reference TRBV7-9 and TRBJ1-1, is DTGVSQNPRHKITKRGQNVTFRCDPISEHNRLYWYRQTLGQGPEFLTYFQNEAQLEKSRLLSDRFSAERPKGSFSTLEIQRTEQGDSAMYLCASSSGSTNTEAFFGQGTRLTVV.

The genes are TRBV5-1 and TRBJ2-4, with 11 bases fitting TRBD2. Trimming at V came to 0 bases and at J to 0 bases, leaving 5 bases not matched to a gene. The CDR3 totals 18 residues. The germline V gene has CDR1 SGHRS and CDR2 YFSETQ. The CDR3 sequence: CASSLGLAGGLAKNIQYF. The CDR3 DNA reads TGCGCCAGCAGCTTGGGGCTAGCGGGGGGACTAGCCAAAAACATTCAGTACTTC. Full variable domain (missing parts from reference TRBV5-1 and TRBJ2-4): KAGVTQTPRYLIKTRGQQVTLSCSPISGHRSVSWYQQTPGQGLQFLFEYFSETQRNKGNFPGRFSGRQFSNSRSEMNVSTLELGDSALYLCASSLGLAGGLAKNIQYFGAGTRLSVL.

The V and J genes are TRBV19 and TRBJ1-6; TRBD1 agrees at 11 bases. The CDR3 is made up of 16 amino acids. Germline CDR1 and CDR2: LNHDA and SQIVND (reference sequence). J was trimmed by 8 bases and V by 4 bases; bases with no gene match: 7. The CDR3: CASSRNPGQGDSPLHF. CDR3 in DNA: TGTGCCAGTAGTAGAAATCCGGGACAGGGGGATTCACCCCTCCACTTT.

The chain combines TRBV4-1 with TRBJ2-3; D is undetermined. The CDR3 spans 16 residues. Looked up from germline, CDR1 is MGHRA and CDR2 is YSYEKL. V was pared by 0 bases and J by 0 bases, with 10 bases between. The CDR3 DNA reads TGCGCCAGCAGCCAAGAGGACGATACTAGCACAGATACGCAGTATTTT. Encoded protein: CASSQEDDTSTDTQYF.

The chain is built from TRBV7-8 and TRBJ2-7; 9 bases are shared with TRBD1. The CDR3 length is 14 residues. With 6 bases clipped from V and 4 bases from J, the junction kept 7 bases outside the gene matches. CDR1 is SGHVS and CDR2 is FQNEAQ in the germline V gene. The DNA for the CDR3 is TGTGCCAGCAGTTCCGGGACAGGGAGTTACGAGCAGTACTTC. It yields the protein CASSSGTGSYEQYF. The variable domain in full, completed from reference TRBV7-8 and TRBJ2-7, reads GAGVSQSPRYKVAKRGQDVALRCDPISGHVSLFWYQQALGQGPEFLTYFQNEAQLDKSGLPSDRFFAERPEGSVSTLKIQRTQQEDSAVYLCASSSGTGSYEQYFGPGTRLTVT.

The gene calls are TRBV19 and TRBJ2-5; D ambiguous. CDR1 and CDR2 from the germline V gene are LNHDA and SQIVND (reference sequence). The CDR3 has 16 residues. V lost 3 bases, J lost 0 bases, and 14 bases lay in between. The CDR3 region has the DNA TGTGCCAGTAGTATTGAGGCAGGTAGATACCAAGAGACCCAGTACTTC. As protein: CASSIEAGRYQETQYF.

The rearrangement joins TRBV27 to TRBJ2-7; perhaps TRBD2 as D (5 bases). Germline CDR1 is MNHEY and CDR2 is SMNVEV (reference sequence). V lost 5 bases, J lost 2 bases, and 16 bases lay in between. This CDR3 has 15 residues. CDR3 coding DNA: TGTGCCAGCAGTCCTCGAGGGAAAACTACCTACGAGCAGTACTTC. Its protein product is CASSPRGKTTYEQYF.

This chain connects TRBV10-3 to TRBJ1-4; D uncertain. The V end lost 4 bases, the J end lost 3 bases, and 9 bases lay between the germline ends. Germline V gives CDR1 ENHRY, CDR2 SYGVKD. This CDR3 contains 14 residues. In nucleotides, the CDR3 is TGTGCCATCAGTGGATCCGCTTCTAATGAAAAACTGTTTTTT. The encoded protein is CAISGSASNEKLFF.